These 2 T cell receptor beta chains share one sample of origin, sequenced in a study of T-cell reconstitution after alpha-beta-depleted transplantation in children. Unique molecular identifiers tagged the TCRbeta library. Via MiXCR, TCRdb re-called the PCR reads, giving one row per CDR3 protein. The table lists about 460,000 distinct CDR3 sequences, 10% to 12% of them singletons. Sequencing used PBMCs, mostly from graft donor cells, obtained 180 days after TCRalphabeta/CD19-depleted stem cell transplant. These receptors came from a female patient aged 2 to 10 who had a stem cell transplant for aplastic anemia, so the T cells may come from the graft donor.

This chain connects TRBV5-1 to TRBJ2-7; D is unclear. The CDR3 is 14 amino acids. In germline, CDR1 is SGHRS, CDR2 YFSETQ. V lost 0 bases and J lost 0, with 7 bases in between. Written as DNA, the CDR3 is TGCGCCAGCAGCTTGGGTGCTAACTCCTACGAGCAGTACTTC. Translating it yields CASSLGANSYEQYF.

This clonotype was counted many times. This chain links TRBV28 with TRBJ1-2; 7 positions match TRBD1. V gave up 7 bases and J gave up 2 bases; unmatched junction bases: 7. The CDR3 sequence is 14 residues long. Germline CDR1 is MDHEN and CDR2 is SYDVKM. The DNA for the CDR3 is TGTGCCAGCACCAGGGACAGCCGGAACTATGGCTACACCTTC. Residues: CASTRDSRNYGYTF.